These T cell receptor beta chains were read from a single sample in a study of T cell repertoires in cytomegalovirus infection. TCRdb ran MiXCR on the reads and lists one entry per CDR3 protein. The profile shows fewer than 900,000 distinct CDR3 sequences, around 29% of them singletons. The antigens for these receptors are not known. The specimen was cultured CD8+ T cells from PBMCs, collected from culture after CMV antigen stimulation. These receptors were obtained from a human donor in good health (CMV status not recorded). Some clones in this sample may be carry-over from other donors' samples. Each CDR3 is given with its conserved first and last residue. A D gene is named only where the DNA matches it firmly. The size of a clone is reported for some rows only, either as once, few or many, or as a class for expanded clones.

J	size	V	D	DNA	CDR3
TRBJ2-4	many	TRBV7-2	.	TGTGCCAGCAGCTATGACACCCTAGCCAAAAACATTCAGTACTTC	CASSYDTLAKNIQYF
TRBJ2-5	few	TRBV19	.	TGTGCCAGTAGTATGTCCGGGAGACACCAACAAGAGACCCAGTACTTC	CASSMSGRHQQETQYF
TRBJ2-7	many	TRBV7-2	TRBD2	TGTGCCAGCAGCTTTCGTCCGGGACTAGCGGGGGCCACATGGGAGCAGTACTTC	CASSFRPGLAGATWEQYF
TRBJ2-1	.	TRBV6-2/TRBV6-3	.	TGTGCCAGCAGTCCTAGGGGCGTAGAGCAGTTCTTC	CASSPRGVEQFF
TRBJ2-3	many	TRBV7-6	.	TGTGCCAGCAGCTTAAATTTAGGGACAGATACGCAGTATTTT	CASSLNLGTDTQYF
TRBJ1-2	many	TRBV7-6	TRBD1	TGTGCCAGCAGCTTAGAAGGGACAGGGAGAGGCTACACCTTC	CASSLEGTGRGYTF
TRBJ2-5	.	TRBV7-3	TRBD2	TGTGCCAGCAGCTTCAGCGGGAGGGAGACCCAGTACTTC	CASSFSGRETQYF
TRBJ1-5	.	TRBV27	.	TGTGCCAGCAGTTTATCGTTGGGTCAGCCCCAGCATTTT	CASSLSLGQPQHF
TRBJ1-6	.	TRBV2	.	TGTGCCAGCAGTGAAGGGGGCGAGTATTCACCCCTCCACTTT	CASSEGGEYSPLHF
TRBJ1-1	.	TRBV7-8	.	TGTGCCAGCAGCTTACGAAAGACCACTGAAGCTTTCTTT	CASSLRKTTEAFF